In its sample, the clone carrying this T cell receptor beta chain was seen once. The antigen is not known. Use of 60 Vbeta and 13 Jbeta primers characterized the PCR. Assay: immunoSEQ multiplex PCR; the TCRdb copy retains only in-frame clones and omits some. Here the sample spans about 200,000 clones, over 60% being singletons. These data come from a study of cytomegalovirus exposure and HLA in healthy donors. Germline CDR1 is PRHDT and CDR2 is FYEKMQ (reference sequence). The CDR3 sequence is 17 residues long. J was trimmed by 8 bases and V by 2 bases; bases with no gene match: 9. General study results and limits: HLA allele associations emerged for some 16,000 TCR beta sequences in a later analysis, at 0.05 false discovery rate. Reported performance of the classifier showed diagnosis of cytomegalovirus status with high specificity and sensitivity.

The chain recombines TRBV13 with TRBJ2-1; 13 bases map to TRBD2. The TCR originated in a male donor in good health and CMV-seronegative. The material sequenced was PBMCs. The CDR3 bases are TGTGCCAGCAGCTTACGACTAGCGGGGGGCAAGTTCCATGAGCAGTTCTTC. This gives the protein CASSLRLAGGKFHEQFF.